This TCR beta chain originates from a study of shared clonotypes between healthy human individuals. As for the study in general: Per-donor plates numbered three CD4 naive, three CD4 memory, two CD8 naive and one CD8 memory. General observations from the study: Larger richness was generally estimated for naive than memory subsets. The sharing of 5% to 6.5% of naive CD4 clonotypes was seen across a handful of donors. Rarefaction analysis demonstrated incomplete sorted-subset sequencing notwithstanding large depth.

Looked up from germline, CDR1 is SEHNR and CDR2 is FQNEAQ (reference sequence). There are 16 residues in the CDR3. J lost 2 bases, V lost 8 bases, and 11 bases had no gene match. Sequencing used immunoSEQ multiplex PCR; TCRdb keeps in-frame clones, though not all of them. Counted here are a few million clones, around 90% occurring once; the ten biggest clones make up 0.11% to 0.15%. As to this clone: Its antigen is still unknown.

The origin of this receptor is a young man in good health. The rearrangement links TRBV7-9 to TRBJ2-2; TRBD1 matches at 7 bases. Sequencing was performed on naive CD4+ T cells sorted from blood. Subset indicated: CD45RA+ positively selected. The CDR3: CASHRRQGVNTGELFF. CDR3 DNA sequence: TGTGCCAGCCACCGTAGGCAGGGGGTAAACACCGGGGAGCTGTTTTTT.